A selection of T cell receptor beta chains follows, all from one sample in a study of cytomegalovirus exposure and HLA in healthy donors. Assay: immunoSEQ multiplex PCR; the TCRdb copy retains only in-frame clones and omits some. The sample comprises almost 90,000 clones, 85% of which are singletons, and over 7% rests with the top ten. Material for sequencing was PBMCs. Source of these receptors: a man aged 35 to 55 in good health and CMV-seropositive. Each CDR3 is given with its conserved first and last residue. Fields, in order: CDR3 DNA, CDR3 protein, clone size, D gene, V gene, J gene. A D gene is named only where the DNA matches it firmly. A clone size is listed for some rows: how often the clone was seen (once, few, many), or a class if it is expanded.

TGCAGCGTTGAGGGTCGAAAAGGACTAGCAGTTTTCGATGAGCAGTTCTTC	CSVEGRKGLAVFDEQFF	NA	TRBD2	TRBV29-1	TRBJ2-1
TGCGCCAGCAGCTTGGAAGGGCAGGGCTACGAGCAGTACTTC	CASSLEGQGYEQYF	NA	NA	TRBV5-1	TRBJ2-7
TGTGCCAGCAGGGGCTGGGGGGGGAACAATGAGCAGTTCTTC	CASRGWGGNNEQFF	NA	TRBD2	TRBV6-5	TRBJ2-1
TGTGCCAGCAGCCCAGAGGCGGGAGGGTCAAATACGCAGTATTTT	CASSPEAGGSNTQYF	NA	TRBD2	TRBV7-2	TRBJ2-3
TGTGCCAGCAGCCGAGCCAACGGGGGCTATGGCTACACCTTC	CASSRANGGYGYTF	NA	NA	TRBV13	TRBJ1-2
TGCGCCAGCAGCCCACGGGACAGGGATAATGAAAAACTGTTTTTT	CASSPRDRDNEKLFF	NA	TRBD1	TRBV4-1	TRBJ1-4
TGCAGCGTTGCCAGGGTGGCCACTGAAGCTTTCTTT	CSVARVATEAFF	few	NA	TRBV29-1	TRBJ1-1
TGTGCCAGCAGCTTGGCCGACAGGAGGGATACGCAGTATTTT	CASSLADRRDTQYF	NA	NA	TRBV5-4	TRBJ2-3
TGTGCCAGCAGCAAGGAGTGGAGCTCCTACGAGCAGTACTTC	CASSKEWSSYEQYF	NA	NA	TRBV6-6	TRBJ2-7
TGTGCCACCAGCAGAGTCAGGAACTCCTACAATGAGCAGTTCTTC	CATSRVRNSYNEQFF	NA	NA	TRBV15	TRBJ2-1
TGTGCCAGCAGTCCGACACTTACCGGGGAGCTGTTTTTT	CASSPTLTGELFF	once	NA	TRBV6-5	TRBJ2-2
TGTGCCAGCAGTTCAGAGGTTTATGGCTACACCTTC	CASSSEVYGYTF	few	NA	TRBV6-5	TRBJ1-2
TGCGCCAGCAGCGCTAGCGGGAATAATGAGCAGTTCTTC	CASSASGNNEQFF	NA	TRBD2	TRBV5-1	TRBJ2-1
TGTGCCAGCAGGAGAGAGGGATCCAACTATGGCTACACCTTC	CASRREGSNYGYTF	NA	NA	TRBV6-6	TRBJ1-2
TGCGCCAGCAGCTTGGGAGGTGGGGGGAGGGCCAAAGATACGCAGTATTTT	CASSLGGGGRAKDTQYF	NA	TRBD2	TRBV5-1	TRBJ2-3
TGTGCCAGCAGTGGTGCTAGCGGGAGTCCTGGCAATGAGCAGTTCTTC	CASSGASGSPGNEQFF	NA	TRBD2	TRBV6-1	TRBJ2-1
TGTGCCAGCAGCACAAACTCCGGGACACCTTCCTACGAGCAGTACTTC	CASSTNSGTPSYEQYF	NA	NA	TRBV5-4	TRBJ2-7
TGTGCCTGGAGTGTACTAGGGTTGAACACTGAAGCTTTCTTT	CAWSVLGLNTEAFF	once	NA	TRBV30	TRBJ1-1
TGTGCCAGCAGCCAATCGCTTAACCCGGGCGGGGCTGGCTACACCTTC	CASSQSLNPGGAGYTF	NA	NA	TRBV14	TRBJ1-2
TGTGCCAGCAGCTTAGGGTCTAGCGGAACCACAGATACGCAGTATTTT	CASSLGSSGTTDTQYF	NA	TRBD2	TRBV11-2	TRBJ2-3
TGTGCCAGCAGTACGGGGACAGGGGTAATAAACACTGAAGCTTTCTTT	CASSTGTGVINTEAFF	NA	TRBD1	TRBV28	TRBJ1-1
TGTGCCAGCAGCGCACAGGGAGTCCGGTCCTACGAGCAGTACTTC	CASSAQGVRSYEQYF	once	NA	TRBV7-9	TRBJ2-7
TGCAGCGTTGAGGGAGTACAGTCACAGGGCTCCTTGGGCTCCTACGAGCAGTACTTC	CSVEGVQSQGSLGSYEQYF	few	NA	TRBV29-1	TRBJ2-7
TGTGCCAGCAGTTTCCAGGGGGCGTTGAACACTGAAGCTTTCTTT	CASSFQGALNTEAFF	NA	TRBD1	TRBV27	TRBJ1-1
TGTGCCAGCAGTGACCCCTCGGCGGGGGGGGCAGATACGCAGTATTTT	CASSDPSAGGADTQYF	NA	TRBD2	TRBV6-1	TRBJ2-3
TGTGCCAGTAGGTCTCAGGGGCTCTCCTACAATGAGCAGTTCTTC	CASRSQGLSYNEQFF	NA	NA	TRBV19	TRBJ2-1
TGTGCCAGCAGTGAAGCGCGTGTGTCTGGAAACACCATATATTTT	CASSEARVSGNTIYF	NA	NA	TRBV2	TRBJ1-3
TGTGCCAGTCTAAGGCGGGGGAACACTGAAGCTTTCTTT	CASLRRGNTEAFF	few	NA	TRBV19	TRBJ1-1
TGTGCCAGCAGCTTAGTGAAGGGGAATACGCAGTATTTT	CASSLVKGNTQYF	NA	NA	TRBV7-8	TRBJ2-3
TGCGCCAGCAGGGCGGGGGGGCCCCAAGAGACCCAGTACTTC	CASRAGGPQETQYF	NA	TRBD2	TRBV5-1	TRBJ2-5
TGTGCCAGTAGTCCCGGGACAGTGGTCTACAATGAGCAGTTCTTC	CASSPGTVVYNEQFF	NA	TRBD1	TRBV19	TRBJ2-1
TGTGCCAGCAGCGTCAACAGGGGCGAGCATTTGGGGGAGCTGTTTTTT	CASSVNRGEHLGELFF	NA	TRBD1	TRBV9	TRBJ2-2
TGTGCCAGCAGAGGACAGGGCCCGAACACCGGGGAGCTGTTTTTT	CASRGQGPNTGELFF	few	TRBD1	TRBV6-6	TRBJ2-2
TGCGCCAGCAGGAGGGGGGGCAGGGGGCGCATGAACACTGAAGCTTTCTTT	CASRRGGRGRMNTEAFF	NA	TRBD1	TRBV10-2	TRBJ1-1
TGCAGCGTCCTGGGACAGGGTTATGGCTACACCTTC	CSVLGQGYGYTF	NA	TRBD1	TRBV29-1	TRBJ1-2
TGTGCCAGCTCTCGACAGGGATACACCGGGGAGCTGTTTTTT	CASSRQGYTGELFF	NA	TRBD1	TRBV18	TRBJ2-2
TGTGCCAGCTCACCACAGACCGGACAGGGGATCTATGGCTACACCTTC	CASSPQTGQGIYGYTF	NA	TRBD1	TRBV18	TRBJ1-2
TGCAGCGTTGGGACTCTTCCCAACACCGGGGAGCTGTTTTTT	CSVGTLPNTGELFF	once	NA	TRBV29-1	TRBJ2-2
TGTGCCAGCAGCTTAGTTCGGGGAGGGCTGTTCGTAACCAAAAACATTCAGTACTTC	CASSLVRGGLFVTKNIQYF	NA	TRBD2	TRBV7-9	TRBJ2-4
TGCGCCAGCAGCTTATCAGGGGGCATTTCCTACGAGCAGTACTTC	CASSLSGGISYEQYF	once	TRBD1	TRBV5-1	TRBJ2-7
TGTGCCAGCAGTTTCTCCGGGACAGGGACCAATGAGCAGTTCTTC	CASSFSGTGTNEQFF	NA	TRBD1	TRBV27	TRBJ2-1
TGTGCCAGCTCACCAGCACGGAAAAACGGGGTGAACACTGAAGCTTTCTTT	CASSPARKNGVNTEAFF	NA	NA	TRBV18	TRBJ1-1
TGTGCCAGCAGTGAAGGGGGCGGGAGGGGCTACACCTTC	CASSEGGGRGYTF	NA	NA	TRBV2	TRBJ1-2